Presented here are 6 T cell receptor beta chains from one specimen sequenced in a study of blood T cells in healthy people across ages. Next came a second PCR, run for roughly 6 to 11 cycles, which used a sample-barcoded 5' primer along with a J-beta primer mix. TCRdb analysed the 5' RACE reads with MiXCR anew, one entry per CDR3 protein. Of more than 1 million distinct CDR3 sequences in the sample, over 35% are singletons; the top ten hold under 20%. The specimen sequenced was blood. These receptor sequences come from a woman aged 60 to 75 in good health.

The V and J genes are TRBV7-3 and TRBJ2-3; 8 bases align to TRBD1. The CDR3 runs to 14 residues. The J segment lost 2 bases and the V segment lost 8 bases, leaving 6 bases of the junction unmatched. Germline CDR1 is SGHTA and CDR2 is FQGTGA. The CDR3 loop is CASSGGHYTDTQYF. The CDR3 DNA reads as TGTGCCAGCTCAGGGGGCCACTACACAGATACGCAGTATTTT. The full variable domain, with the rest looked up from reference TRBV7-3 and TRBJ2-3, is GAGVSQTPSNKVTEKGKYVELRCDPISGHTALYWYRQSLGQGPEFLIYFQGTGAADDSGLPNDRFFAVRPEGSVSTLKIQRTERGDSAVYLCASSGGHYTDTQYFGPGTRLTVL.

This chain links TRBV18 with TRBJ2-2, with D possibly TRBD2 on 6 matching bases. Trimming took 5 bases from V and 7 from J, leaving 11 bases between them. The CDR3 contains 13 residues. Germline CDR1 is KGHSH and CDR2 is LQKENI. The CDR3 nucleotides read TGTGCCAGCTCAGAAACGCGGGACGGGGAGCTGTTTTTT. Amino acids: CASSETRDGELFF.

The genes are TRBV5-1 and TRBJ2-7; possibly TRBD2 for D (5 bases). Germline V lookup: CDR1 SGHRS, CDR2 YFSETQ. With 0 bases removed from V and 2 bases from J, the gap between germline ends came to 9 bases. There are 14 residues in the CDR3. CDR3 in amino acids: CASSLAGKAYEQYF. The CDR3 DNA reads TGCGCCAGCAGCTTGGCCGGGAAGGCCTACGAGCAGTACTTC.

This clonotype was observed a handful of times. The CDR3 protein is CSVGPRGDEQFF. Written as DNA, the CDR3 is TGCAGCGTTGGCCCCAGGGGCGATGAGCAGTTCTTC. The chain recombines TRBV29-1 with TRBJ2-1; D is perhaps TRBD1 (6 bases). Trimming stripped 4 bases from V and 8 bases from J, with 12 bases between. Germline loops: CDR1 SQVTM, CDR2 ANQGSEA. This CDR3 spans 12 amino acids.

This clonotype occurred many times. The chain recombines TRBV6-5 with TRBJ2-5, with 9 bases fitting TRBD2. Trimming at V came to 4 bases and at J to 5 bases, leaving 11 bases not matched to a gene. This CDR3 has 16 amino acids. Germline V CDR1 and CDR2: MNHEY, SVGAGI. CDR3 DNA: TGTGCCAGCAGTTCTCCCCTGCGGGAGGGCCATGAGACCCAGTACTTC. As protein: CASSSPLREGHETQYF.

The chain combines TRBV10-3 with TRBJ1-1; the match to TRBD1 covers 9 bases. Germline V lookup: CDR1 ENHRY, CDR2 SYGVKD. This CDR3 is built from 17 residues. J was trimmed by 4 bases and V by 6 bases; bases with no gene match: 15. CDR3 in DNA: TGTGCCATCAGGACGTCCGGGACAGGGAATGGCGCCACTGAAGCTTTCTTT. It encodes CAIRTSGTGNGATEAFF.